Below, 7 T cell receptor beta chains from the same sample are listed, as sequenced in a study of blood T cell repertoires in COVID-19. The assay was immunoSEQ multiplex PCR, and TCRdb's table has in-frame clones only and misses some. The data hold 75,000 to 100,000 clones, with about four fifths observed a single time. Material: peripheral blood. The receptors were sampled from a human donor in a cohort sampled during active COVID-19.

This rearrangement joins TRBV10-2 to TRBJ2-3; D not certain. Per germline, CDR1 WSHSY and CDR2 SAAADI. Trimming removed 2 bases from V and 1 base from J, with 7 bases in between. The CDR3 consists of 14 residues. CDR3 in DNA: TGCGCCAGCAGTGAGACTTCCGGCACAGATACGCAGTATTTT. This codes for CASSETSGTDTQYF.

J is TRBJ2-1 and V is TRBV11-3; TRBD2 aligns across 7 bases. The CDR3 extends over 15 amino acids. With V trimmed by 1 base and J by 2 bases, 2 bases remained unmatched. CDR1 is SGHNT, CDR2 YENEEA, per germline. The CDR3 bases are TGTGCCAGCAGCTTAGGTGGGGGGGCCTACAATGAGCAGTTCTTC. It specifies CASSLGGGAYNEQFF.

The chain carries TRBV25-1 and TRBJ1-1; 8 positions agree with TRBD1. The ends lost 3 bases at V and 11 bases at J; junction bases unmatched: 8. This CDR3 comprises 13 residues. Germline V gene data show CDR1 as MGHDK and CDR2 as SYGVNS. Here the CDR3 reads CASSDQGAVVAFF. CDR3 DNA sequence: TGTGCCAGCAGTGACCAGGGGGCGGTCGTGGCTTTCTTT. Filled out from reference TRBV25-1 and TRBJ1-1, the complete variable domain reads EADIYQTPRYLVIGTGKKITLECSQTMGHDKMYWYQQDPGMELHLIHYSYGVNSTEKGDLSSESTVSRIRTEHFPLTLESARPSHTSQYLCASSDQGAVVAFFGQGTRLTVV.

The chain is built from TRBV20-1 and TRBJ2-7; 11 bases are shared with TRBD2. This CDR3 region has 14 residues. V gave up 3 bases and J gave up 3 bases; unmatched junction bases: 4. Germline V gene data show CDR1 as DFQATT and CDR2 as SNEGSKA (reference sequence). The CDR3 nucleotides read TGCAGTGCTAGTCTAGCGGGGGGTGTCTACGAGCAGTACTTC. Translating it yields CSASLAGGVYEQYF.

V usage is TRBV19 and J usage is TRBJ2-7; 7 bases fit TRBD1. There are 15 residues in the CDR3. Germline CDR1 and CDR2: LNHDA and SQIVND (reference sequence). Trimming cost V 5 bases and J 0 bases; bases outside gene matches: 7. Here the CDR3 reads CASSWTGPNSYEQYF. The DNA for the CDR3 is TGTGCCAGTAGTTGGACAGGACCTAACTCCTACGAGCAGTACTTC.

This clone was seen a few times. The chain joins TRBV5-1 to TRBJ1-1; D is possibly TRBD1 (5 bases). Trimming removed 7 bases at V and 7 bases at J, with 20 bases between. The CDR3 totals 14 residues. CDR1 is SGHRS, CDR2 YFSETQ, per germline. The DNA of the CDR3 is TGCGCCAGCGCTTTGGTGGCAGGGCGAGGTGAAGCTTTCTTT. Translated, it gives CASALVAGRGEAFF.

V usage is TRBV3-1 (or the pseudogene TRBV3-2) and J usage is TRBJ2-5; a possible D gene is TRBD1 (6 bases). This CDR3 is built from 13 residues. Trimming cost V 6 bases and J 5 bases, with 13 bases left between them. Germline values: CDR1 LGHDT, CDR2 YNNKEL (reference sequence). This chain's CDR3 is CASSQNRAETQYF. In nucleotides, the CDR3 is TGTGCCAGCAGTCAAAACAGGGCGGAGACCCAGTACTTC.